This T cell receptor beta chain was retrieved from a study of T-cell memory formation after mild COVID-19 (dated by TCRdb to about 2021). Looking at the study overall: TCR sequence clusters from the two donors were largely donor specific. T-cell clones expanding and contracting after mild COVID-19 in two donors were tracked by longitudinal TCRalpha and TCRbeta repertoire sequencing. The cohort was made up of two young adult volunteers, one female and one male, who were previously healthy.

PBMCs were isolated by Ficoll-Paque density gradient centrifugation. This clonotype was found a few times. It has no known antigen specificity. The sample holds no much larger clone one base away, and base qualities are not on file. Summary of the overall study and its limitations: Some responding clones were found in pre-infection memory, which suggests that pre-existing cross-reactive memory T cells took part in the SARS-CoV-2 response. Clones contracting from day 15 to 85 had balanced CD4/CD8 phenotypes, while a second wave expanding from day 15 to 37 was biased towards CD4+. Contracting CD4+ clones turned up mainly in the CM and EM memory subsets, whereas EMRA was where CD8+ clones were enriched. SARS-CoV-2 specificity was not confirmed for the second-wave clones peaking on day 37. The study covered only a couple of mild cases, and larger cohorts including severe cases with pre-infection samples were considered necessary.

Sequenced using an Illumina NovaSeq 6000. TCRalpha and TCRbeta cDNA libraries were built by 5'RACE with constant-segment primers, adding sample barcodes and unique molecular identifiers. RNA was extracted from every sample with Trizol reagent. The libraries were amplified in two PCR steps, and the second step added a second sample barcode and Illumina TruSeq adapters. Libraries were sequenced on an Illumina NovaSeq with 2 x 150 bp paired-end reads. On the authors' methods: Reads were demultiplexed and collapsed into UMI-guided consensus sequences with migec v1.2.7. Using mixcr v2.1.11, UMI consensuses were aligned to TRA and TRB V and J templates and then assembled into clonotypes. Clonotypes were classified as expanded or contracted when called significant by both edgeR and NoisET, with noise models trained on biological replicates. For edgeR calls, a false discovery rate-adjusted p below 0.01 and a log2 fold-change threshold of 1 were applied. As an exploratory analysis of dynamics, max-normalized trajectories of the 1000 most abundant clonotypes were examined with PCA combined with hierarchical clustering. Each responding clone was given a CD4 or CD8 phenotype based on the CD4+ and CD8+ repertoires, which had been sequenced separately. The public reads were run again by TCRdb, first through fastp at Q25 and then through MiXCR, and only productive beta chains were kept. Duplicate CDR3 protein sequences are folded into a single record with the most common DNA and genes. For this entry, the V and J calls and clone size follow TCRdb and not the study's own pipeline. Counted in this sample were 300,000 to 350,000 distinct CDR3 sequences; just under 20% of them appeared once. Clones ranked in the top ten supply around 20% of the sample.

Sample: PBMCs or a T cell subset sorted from them (not recorded which). This receptor was taken from a man younger than 30 who had mild COVID-19 (a few samples of this study predate the infection). The sample titles of this study are shuffled in the database, so cell type and time point are left out; the donor was told from shared clones.

The bases read TGTGCCTGGGGGATTGACAGAGCCTACGAGCAGTACTTC. The encoded protein is CAWGIDRAYEQYF. Recombination linked TRBV30 to TRBJ2-7; 5 matching bases give a weak D call of TRBD1. V was cut back by 5 bases and J by 2 bases, leaving a gap of 13 bases between them. For CDR1 and CDR2, the germline V gene (reference sequence) lists GTSNPN and SVGIG. CDR3 length: 13 amino acids, cysteine to phenylalanine. The DNA shown is the 39-base CDR3, in frame from base 1.